The 18 T cell receptor beta chains below come from one sample, sequenced in a study of tumor-infiltrating lymphocytes in primary liver carcinoma. Starting material for RNA and DNA co-extraction consisted of roughly 19-34 mg of unsorted bulk tissue. The investigators made TCR beta cDNA from about 510 ng total RNA, using a constant-region primer. Sequencing libraries for TCR beta derived from three nested multiplex PCR rounds that used slightly modified ARM-PCR. TRBV1-TRBV30 forward and Cbeta reverse primers drove the first two roughly 10-cycle rounds. One entry per CDR3 protein results from TCRdb running MiXCR on the multiplex PCR reads. Of 100,000 or so distinct CDR3 sequences detected, 69% appear once; the ten largest clones hold over 9.5%. Material for sequencing was liver tumor tissue from sampling region 5. The subset: tumor region T5, tumor centre. Receptors were obtained from an older woman with primary liver carcinoma and hepatitis B virus infection.

This sequence joins TRBV29-1 and TRBJ1-3; 7 nucleotides line up with TRBD1. This CDR3 comprises 17 residues. Germline lookup yields CDR1 SQVTM and CDR2 ANQGSEA. The trim removed 5 bases at V and 2 bases at J, leaving 15 bases unmatched. The CDR3 sequence is CSVRGHSSQGAGNTIYF. In DNA form, the CDR3 reads TGCAGCGTTAGGGGCCATTCGAGCCAGGGGGCTGGAAACACCATATATTTT.

This clonotype was seen at least ten times. The chain is built from TRBV6-1 and TRBJ2-5; D perhaps matches TRBD2 (5 bases). CDR1 and CDR2 (germline): MNHNS, SASEGT. The V end lost 2 bases, the J end lost 5 bases, and 21 bases lay between the germline ends. This CDR3 is built from 17 residues. CDR3 DNA: TGTGCCAGCAGTGAAATCCCAAGTGCTAGCTTTGTCGAGACCCAGTACTTC. Translated, it gives CASSEIPSASFVETQYF.

In its sample, this clonotype was seen once. One end of the junction varies from germline; a read error may be responsible. V usage is TRBV29-1 and J usage is TRBJ2-7, with 11 bases that match TRBD2. In germline, CDR1 is SQVTM, CDR2 ANQGSEA. This CDR3 is built from 16 residues. The CDR3 nucleotides read TGCAACGTGAACCAGGGACTAGCGGCAGTGTTATACGAGCACTACTTC. Translated: CNVNQGLAAVLYEHYF.

In the case of this clonotype: One end of the junction is discordant with germline, which a read error may explain. V gene TRBV4-2 combines with J gene TRBJ2-7; tentatively, D is TRBD2 (6 bases). This CDR3 region has 16 residues. CDR1 is LGHNA and CDR2 is YNFKEQ in the germline V gene. The CDR3 nucleotides read TGTGCCAGCAGTCAGTCCCAGAGGGAGGCTATCTACGAGCAGTATTTC. It translates to CASSQSQREAIYEQYF.

As to this clonotype: At one end the junction does not follow the germline gene, possibly because of a read error. The chain employs TRBV6-5 and TRBJ2-7; D unclear. This CDR3 region has 14 residues. Germline V gene data show CDR1 as MNHEY and CDR2 as SVGAGI. The CDR3, as DNA: TGTGCCATCAGTTACTGGTCTGGATCCTATGAGCAGTACTTC. It encodes CAISYWSGSYEQYF.

The V and J genes are TRBV29-1 and TRBJ2-7; D possibly corresponds to TRBD2 (6 bases). With 1 base removed from V and 6 bases from J, the gap between germline ends came to 28 bases. There are 18 residues in the CDR3. The germline V gene encodes CDR1 SQVTM and CDR2 ANQGSEA. The CDR3 loop is CSVEAPETRVRATGEQYF. Here the CDR3 DNA reads TGCAGCGTTGAAGCCCCCGAGACTAGGGTGAGGGCTACAGGCGAGCAGTACTTC.

This clonotype was detected only once. Without the conserved terminal phenylalanine or tryptophan, this CDR3 likely stems from a read error. CDR3 nucleotides: TGTGCCAGCAGCTTGGAGGGTGGGAAGAACAATGAGCAGTTCTCC. It is translated as CASSLEGGKNNEQFS. This sequence joins TRBV11-2 and TRBJ2-1, with a possible D match to TRBD2 (6 bases). CDR1 is SGHAT and CDR2 is FQNNGV in the germline V gene. The CDR3 is made up of 15 amino acids. The V end was cut by 3 bases, the J end by 5 bases, with 14 bases between.

This clonotype was seen at least ten times. The CDR3 DNA reads TGTGCCAGCAGTTCCCCCCGGCAGGGAGCCAAAAACATTCAGTACTTC. Residues: CASSSPRQGAKNIQYF. The rearrangement joins TRBV6-5 to TRBJ2-4; D may be TRBD1 (5 bases). The V gene's germline CDR1 is MNHEY and CDR2 SVGAGI. V lost 4 bases and J 0 bases, leaving 13 bases between the germline ends. The CDR3 spans 16 residues.

In its sample, this clonotype was seen many times. V and J are TRBV6-1 and TRBJ2-7; D perhaps matches TRBD2 (6 bases). V was clipped by 4 bases and J by 2 bases, with 12 bases between them. Per the germline V gene, CDR1 is MNHNS and CDR2 is SASEGT. This CDR3 contains 14 residues. CDR3 DNA: TGTGCCAGCAGTGTCGGGAGACCCGCCTACGAGCAGTACTTC. As protein: CASSVGRPAYEQYF.

As regards this clonotype: It may be a read error: a sequence one base away is much more abundant. The V call is TRBV7-8, the J call TRBJ1-5, with D possibly TRBD1 on 6 matching bases. The CDR3 length is 18 residues. The germline gives CDR1 SGHVS, CDR2 FQNEAQ. CDR3 region: CAISPSRPRQARNQPQHF. The CDR3 nucleotides read TGTGCCATCAGCCCTTCCCGCCCAAGACAGGCGCGCAATCAGCCCCAGCATTTT. Full variable domain (rest looked up from reference TRBV7-8 and TRBJ1-5): GAGVSQSPRYKVAKRGQDVALRCDPISGHVSLFWYQQALGQGPEFLTYFQNEAQLDKSGLPSDRFFAERPEGSVSTLKIQRTQQEDSAVYLCAISPSRPRQARNQPQHFGDGTRLSIL.

The rearrangement uses TRBV28 and TRBJ1-2; a possible D gene is TRBD1 (5 bases). Germline V gives CDR1 MDHEN, CDR2 SYDVKM. The length of the CDR3 is 11 residues. Trimming pared 8 bases from V and 7 bases from J, leaving 11 bases between. The CDR3 DNA reads as TGTGCCAGCTCCGGGACGGTTGGCTACACCTTC. Its translation is CASSGTVGYTF.

The chain has TRBV11-2 and TRBJ1-2; unclear D gene. The CDR3 is 14 amino acids. Trimming pared 1 base from V and 10 bases from J, leaving 16 bases between. Germline CDR1 SGHAT, CDR2 FQNNGV. The DNA for the CDR3 is TGTGCCAGCAGCTTAGGACCAGAAATCTTTGACTACACCTTC. Encoded protein: CASSLGPEIFDYTF. The whole variable domain, filled in from reference TRBV11-2 and TRBJ1-2, reads EAGVAQSPRYKIIEKRQSVAFWCNPISGHATLYWYQQILGQGPKLLIQFQNNGVVDDSQLPKDRFSAERLKGVDSTLKIQPAKLEDSAVYLCASSLGPEIFDYTFGSGTRLTVV.

The CDR3 reads CSVERGGGVGLAPQNPNTGELFF. In DNA, the CDR3 is TGCAGCGTTGAACGCGGAGGCGGGGTAGGACTCGCTCCTCAAAACCCGAACACCGGGGAGCTGTTTTTT. The rearrangement joins TRBV29-1 to TRBJ2-2, with a tentative D call TRBD2 (6 bases). V lost 2 bases, J lost 0 bases, and 34 bases lay in between. The CDR3 is 23 residues long. Germline V gene data show CDR1 as SQVTM and CDR2 as ANQGSEA.

This clonotype was observed a single time. This chain connects TRBV4-2 to TRBJ2-3; no clear D. Trimming left V 1 base short and J 5 bases short, with 13 bases between. This CDR3 region has 15 residues. The germline gives CDR1 LGHNA, CDR2 YNFKEQ. DNA for the CDR3: TGTGCCAGCAGCCAAGCACGTCCATTCGGAGATACGCAGTATTTT. It translates to CASSQARPFGDTQYF.

Worth noting for this clonotype: The conserved phenylalanine or tryptophan normally closing the CDR3 is absent here, so this likely arose from a read error. V is TRBV2 and J is TRBJ2-7; perhaps TRBD2 as D (6 bases). The CDR3 contains 13 residues. V shed 8 bases and J shed 7 bases, with 18 bases lying between them. Germline CDR1 reads SNHLY; CDR2 reads FYNNEI. This CDR3 reads CASRRNQAGEQYS. The CDR3 nucleotides read TGTGCCAGCCGTCGGAATCAGGCGGGGGAGCAGTACTCC.

In its sample, this clonotype was seen many times. The chain joins TRBV12-3 or TRBV12-4 to TRBJ1-1; no clear D. Trimming stripped 1 base from V and 2 bases from J, with 8 bases between. The CDR3 consists of 14 residues. CDR3 bases: TGTGCCAGCAGTTTAGGTCAACATAACACTGAAGCTTTCTTT. Protein: CASSLGQHNTEAFF.

This clonotype appeared a single time. This chain joins TRBV11-1 and TRBJ2-7, with D perhaps matching TRBD1 or TRBD2 (6 bases each). This CDR3 is 15 amino acids long. The V and J ends lost 7 bases and 6 bases respectively, with 22 bases between them. The V gene's germline CDR1 is SGHAT and CDR2 FQDESV (reference sequence). The CDR3 reads CASNPWTAGLCEQYF. In nucleotides, the CDR3 is TGTGCCAGCAACCCTTGGACAGCAGGACTATGCGAGCAGTACTTC. The whole variable domain, filled in from reference TRBV11-1 and TRBJ2-7, reads EAEVAQSPRYKITEKSQAVAFWCDPISGHATLYWYRQILGQGPELLVQFQDESVVDDSQLPKDRFSAERLKGVDSTLKIQPAELGDSAMYLCASNPWTAGLCEQYFGPGTRLTVT.

This clonotype has more than one count but fewer than ten. One end of the junction fails to match germline, which may point to a read error. The genes are TRBV4-1 and TRBJ2-7, with D uncertain. The CDR3 extends over 15 amino acids. In germline, CDR1 is MGHRA, CDR2 YSYEKL. Here the CDR3 DNA reads TGCGGCAGCAGCCTCAACCCCCAGAGCTCATACGAGCAGTACTTC. Encoded protein: CGSSLNPQSSYEQYF.